This is a list of T cell receptor beta chains from one sample in a study of T-cell memory formation after mild COVID-19. TCRdb fed the 5' RACE reads into MiXCR, producing one record per CDR3 protein. The sample has a few hundred thousand distinct CDR3 sequences, 15% to 20% seen once; the top ten hold 22%. Sequences were obtained from PBMCs or a T cell subset sorted from them (not recorded which). Every receptor here comes from a man aged 18 to 30 who had mild COVID-19 (a few samples of this study predate the infection). Cell type and time point are not known. Both conserved end residues are part of each CDR3. Each record gives: clone size, D gene, J gene, V gene, CDR3 protein, CDR3 DNA. D genes are given only for firm matches. Clone size appears in some rows only: once, few, many, or a class for an expanded clone.

clone size: few
D gene: TRBD1
J gene: TRBJ2-7
V gene: TRBV6-5
CDR3 protein: CASVGDRGLRGYEQYF
CDR3 DNA: TGTGCCAGTGTAGGGGACAGGGGGCTACGTGGTTACGAGCAGTACTTC

clone size: few
D gene: TRBD1
J gene: TRBJ2-1
V gene: TRBV5-1
CDR3 protein: CASSVQGESYNEQFF
CDR3 DNA: TGCGCCAGCAGCGTACAGGGGGAGTCCTACAATGAGCAGTTCTTC

clone size: -
D gene: TRBD2
J gene: TRBJ2-3
V gene: TRBV7-3
CDR3 protein: CASSLNSGGVSDTQYF
CDR3 DNA: TGTGCCAGCAGCTTAAATAGCGGGGGGGTCTCAGATACGCAGTATTTT

clone size: -
D gene: -
J gene: TRBJ1-2
V gene: TRBV12-3/TRBV12-4
CDR3 protein: CASTPLGRGYGYTF
CDR3 DNA: TGTGCCAGCACCCCCCTTGGTAGGGGCTATGGCTACACCTTC

clone size: few
D gene: -
J gene: TRBJ1-2
V gene: TRBV27
CDR3 protein: CASSLRVDTGYTF
CDR3 DNA: TGTGCCAGCAGTTTGCGGGTGGACACTGGCTACACCTTC

clone size: few
D gene: -
J gene: TRBJ1-4
V gene: TRBV7-2
CDR3 protein: CASSPPPGSREKLFF
CDR3 DNA: TGTGCCAGCAGCCCTCCCCCGGGAAGTCGAGAAAAACTGTTTTTT

clone size: -
D gene: TRBD1
J gene: TRBJ2-3
V gene: TRBV20-1
CDR3 protein: CSATGQGTDTQYF
CDR3 DNA: TGCAGTGCCACGGGACAGGGTACAGATACGCAGTATTTT

clone size: many
D gene: -
J gene: TRBJ1-3
V gene: TRBV2
CDR3 protein: CASSEALGNTIYF
CDR3 DNA: TGTGCCAGCAGTGAAGCGCTAGGAAACACCATATATTTT

clone size: -
D gene: TRBD2
J gene: TRBJ2-5
V gene: TRBV15
CDR3 protein: CATTGASGRVGTQYF
CDR3 DNA: TGTGCCACCACGGGCGCTAGCGGACGAGTTGGGACCCAGTACTTC

clone size: -
D gene: -
J gene: TRBJ2-3
V gene: TRBV5-1
CDR3 protein: CASSLRDTFSTDTQYF
CDR3 DNA: TGCGCCAGCAGCCTAAGGGACACCTTTAGCACAGATACGCAGTATTTT

clone size: -
D gene: -
J gene: TRBJ1-6
V gene: TRBV4-1
CDR3 protein: CASSQGSGTPLHF
CDR3 DNA: TGCGCCAGCAGCCAAGGCAGTGGGACACCCCTCCACTTT

clone size: few
D gene: TRBD1
J gene: TRBJ2-1
V gene: TRBV5-1
CDR3 protein: CASSDPTGGRRNEQFF
CDR3 DNA: TGCGCCAGCAGCGACCCCACAGGGGGCCGGAGGAATGAGCAGTTCTTC

clone size: -
D gene: -
J gene: TRBJ2-3
V gene: TRBV13
CDR3 protein: CASRYQGGTQYF
CDR3 DNA: TGTGCCAGCAGATACCAGGGGGGTACGCAGTATTTT

clone size: -
D gene: TRBD1
J gene: TRBJ1-2
V gene: TRBV12-3/TRBV12-4
CDR3 protein: CATAGTEYGYTF
CDR3 DNA: TGTGCCACAGCCGGGACAGAATATGGCTACACCTTC

clone size: -
D gene: -
J gene: TRBJ1-6
V gene: TRBV6-5
CDR3 protein: CASSPIGGEDSPLHF
CDR3 DNA: TGTGCCAGCAGCCCCATAGGGGGGGAGGATTCACCCCTCCACTTT

clone size: few
D gene: -
J gene: TRBJ2-3
V gene: TRBV15
CDR3 protein: CATSTAPGHYTDTQYF
CDR3 DNA: TGTGCCACCAGCACGGCGCCGGGACACTACACAGATACGCAGTATTTT

clone size: many
D gene: TRBD1
J gene: TRBJ2-1
V gene: TRBV7-9
CDR3 protein: CASSPRQGGMGNEQFF
CDR3 DNA: TGTGCCAGCAGCCCCCGACAGGGTGGGATGGGCAATGAGCAGTTCTTC

clone size: few
D gene: -
J gene: TRBJ1-1
V gene: TRBV5-1
CDR3 protein: CASSADRQNTEAFF
CDR3 DNA: TGCGCCAGCAGCGCCGACAGACAGAACACTGAAGCTTTCTTT

clone size: -
D gene: TRBD1
J gene: TRBJ1-5
V gene: TRBV29-1
CDR3 protein: CSVSGQGPDQPQHF
CDR3 DNA: TGCAGCGTTTCAGGACAGGGACCTGATCAGCCCCAGCATTTT

clone size: few
D gene: -
J gene: TRBJ2-1
V gene: TRBV9
CDR3 protein: CASSVGSLGDEQFF
CDR3 DNA: TGTGCCAGCAGCGTAGGGTCTTTGGGAGATGAGCAGTTCTTC

clone size: few
D gene: -
J gene: TRBJ1-2
V gene: TRBV6-6
CDR3 protein: CASSYGDGLVNYGYTF
CDR3 DNA: TGTGCCAGCAGTTACGGCGACGGACTCGTTAACTATGGCTACACCTTC

clone size: -
D gene: -
J gene: TRBJ1-2
V gene: TRBV12-3/TRBV12-4
CDR3 protein: CASSFGEGYTF
CDR3 DNA: TGTGCCAGCAGTTTTGGGGAGGGCTACACCTTC

clone size: few
D gene: -
J gene: TRBJ2-1
V gene: TRBV6-2/TRBV6-3
CDR3 protein: CASSSPVLSYNEQFF
CDR3 DNA: TGTGCCAGCAGTTCCCCTGTCCTTTCCTACAATGAGCAGTTCTTC

clone size: -
D gene: -
J gene: TRBJ1-4
V gene: TRBV19
CDR3 protein: CASSMDWTGGGKLFF
CDR3 DNA: TGTGCCAGTAGTATGGATTGGACCGGAGGTGGAAAACTGTTTTTT

clone size: -
D gene: TRBD2
J gene: TRBJ2-5
V gene: TRBV20-1
CDR3 protein: CSAIRREGETQYF
CDR3 DNA: TGCAGTGCTATCCGAAGGGAGGGAGAGACCCAGTACTTC

clone size: -
D gene: TRBD2
J gene: TRBJ2-3
V gene: TRBV6-2/TRBV6-3
CDR3 protein: CASSTGPGLAPDTQYF
CDR3 DNA: TGTGCCAGCAGCACCGGCCCTGGACTAGCGCCAGATACGCAGTATTTT

clone size: -
D gene: TRBD1
J gene: TRBJ1-2
V gene: TRBV7-2
CDR3 protein: CASSKPGQGSGYTF
CDR3 DNA: TGTGCCAGCAGTAAACCGGGACAGGGATCTGGCTACACCTTC

clone size: few
D gene: TRBD2
J gene: TRBJ2-5
V gene: TRBV5-1
CDR3 protein: CASSRLAEETQYF
CDR3 DNA: TGCGCCAGCAGCAGACTAGCGGAAGAGACCCAGTACTTC

clone size: -
D gene: -
J gene: TRBJ1-2
V gene: TRBV30
CDR3 protein: CAWSFPGRDYGYTF
CDR3 DNA: TGTGCCTGGAGTTTTCCGGGACGGGACTATGGCTACACCTTC

clone size: few
D gene: -
J gene: TRBJ2-5
V gene: TRBV20-1
CDR3 protein: CSAIETLGQETQYF
CDR3 DNA: TGCAGTGCTATCGAGACCCTAGGCCAAGAGACCCAGTACTTC

clone size: -
D gene: TRBD1
J gene: TRBJ1-2
V gene: TRBV6-5
CDR3 protein: CASGAGGIGFYYVYTF
CDR3 DNA: TGTGCCAGCGGCGCAGGGGGCATCGGTTTTTACTATGTCTACACCTTC

clone size: -
D gene: TRBD1
J gene: TRBJ2-3
V gene: TRBV18
CDR3 protein: CASSPQDRGITDTQYF
CDR3 DNA: TGTGCCAGCTCACCACAGGACAGGGGGATCACAGATACGCAGTATTTT

clone size: few
D gene: -
J gene: TRBJ2-5
V gene: TRBV7-2
CDR3 protein: CASSLLSGTRGTQYF
CDR3 DNA: TGTGCCAGCAGCTTGCTCTCCGGGACGAGGGGGACCCAGTACTTC

clone size: -
D gene: TRBD1
J gene: TRBJ1-1
V gene: TRBV5-1
CDR3 protein: CASSSTGWTEAFF
CDR3 DNA: TGCGCCAGCAGCTCGACAGGGTGGACTGAAGCTTTCTTT

clone size: few
D gene: -
J gene: TRBJ2-3
V gene: TRBV5-1
CDR3 protein: CASSLASAGADTQYF
CDR3 DNA: TGCGCCAGCAGCCTAGCTAGCGCCGGGGCAGATACGCAGTATTTT

clone size: few
D gene: -
J gene: TRBJ2-4
V gene: TRBV3-1
CDR3 protein: CASSSASRAKNIQYF
CDR3 DNA: TGTGCCAGCAGCTCGGCGTCGAGAGCCAAAAACATTCAGTACTTC

clone size: -
D gene: TRBD1
J gene: TRBJ1-1
V gene: TRBV5-1
CDR3 protein: CASSLIGQGAEAFF
CDR3 DNA: TGCGCCAGCAGCTTGATAGGACAGGGTGCTGAAGCTTTCTTT

clone size: -
D gene: -
J gene: TRBJ2-4
V gene: TRBV3-1
CDR3 protein: CASMGPGDIQYF
CDR3 DNA: TGTGCCAGCATGGGCCCCGGAGACATTCAGTACTTC

clone size: many
D gene: -
J gene: TRBJ2-6
V gene: TRBV29-1
CDR3 protein: CSVEVQNGANVLTF
CDR3 DNA: TGCAGCGTTGAAGTCCAGAACGGGGCCAACGTCCTGACTTTC

clone size: -
D gene: -
J gene: TRBJ2-2
V gene: TRBV11-2
CDR3 protein: CASSMNTGELFF
CDR3 DNA: TGTGCCAGCAGTATGAACACCGGGGAGCTGTTTTTT

clone size: -
D gene: -
J gene: TRBJ2-3
V gene: TRBV5-1
CDR3 protein: CASSFLAATEGTQYF
CDR3 DNA: TGCGCCAGCAGCTTTCTGGCCGCGACCGAGGGTACGCAGTATTTT

clone size: many
D gene: TRBD2
J gene: TRBJ2-3
V gene: TRBV5-1
CDR3 protein: CASSLGPRSGGTDTQYF
CDR3 DNA: TGCGCCAGCAGCTTGGGGCCTCGTAGCGGGGGAACAGATACGCAGTATTTT

clone size: many
D gene: -
J gene: TRBJ2-1
V gene: TRBV9
CDR3 protein: CASSVGPEGTPPYNEQFF
CDR3 DNA: TGTGCCAGCAGCGTAGGGCCCGAGGGGACTCCACCGTACAATGAGCAGTTCTTC